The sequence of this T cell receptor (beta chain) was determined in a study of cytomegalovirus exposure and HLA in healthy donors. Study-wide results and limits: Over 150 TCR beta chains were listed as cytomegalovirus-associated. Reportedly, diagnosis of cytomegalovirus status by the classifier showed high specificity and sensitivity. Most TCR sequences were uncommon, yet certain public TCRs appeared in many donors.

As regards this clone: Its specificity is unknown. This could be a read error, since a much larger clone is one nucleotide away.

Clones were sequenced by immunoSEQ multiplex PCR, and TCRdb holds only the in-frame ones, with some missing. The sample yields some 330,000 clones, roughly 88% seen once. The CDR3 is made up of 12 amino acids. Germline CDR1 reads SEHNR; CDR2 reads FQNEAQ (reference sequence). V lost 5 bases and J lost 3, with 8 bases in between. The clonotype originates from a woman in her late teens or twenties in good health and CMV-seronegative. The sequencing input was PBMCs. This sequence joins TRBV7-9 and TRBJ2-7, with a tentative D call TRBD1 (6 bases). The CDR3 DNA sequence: TGTGCCAGCAGCCGGACAGTCTACGAGCAGTACTTC. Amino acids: CASSRTVYEQYF.